This TCR beta chain is from a study of monozygotic twins with inflammatory bowel disease. The CDR3 sequence is 17 residues long. Per the germline V gene, CDR1 is KGHSH and CDR2 is LQKENI. For each CDR3 protein, TCRdb gives one entry from its re-call of the 5' RACE reads, without DNA. Listed are over 110,000 distinct CDR3 sequences; about 2.6% falls within the top ten. With respect to this clonotype: Its specificity is not known.

General observations from the study: Twin pairs that were concordant did not differ from discordant pairs in repertoire similarity, possibly from limited power.

The specimen was blood. This TCR was recovered from a human donor with ulcerative colitis or Crohn's disease, or a healthy co-twin of an affected twin (not recorded which). The chain has TRBV18 and TRBJ1-3. The CDR3 here is CASSLSDGFYSGNTIYF.